This T cell receptor (beta chain) was recorded in a study of blood T cell repertoires in COVID-19. V lost 4 bases to trimming and J lost 6 bases, with 4 bases between them. The germline gives CDR1 MNHEY, CDR2 SVGAGI. The CDR3 consists of 11 residues. Assay: immunoSEQ multiplex PCR; the TCRdb copy retains only in-frame clones and omits some. Of 87,000 or so clones listed, about 87% are singletons. This TCR was sampled from a man in his forties with acute or convalescent COVID-19. Sequences were obtained from peripheral blood. The chain couples TRBV6-5 to TRBJ1-5; D not resolved. The chain's CDR3 is CASSLSQPQHF. In DNA, the CDR3 is TGTGCCAGCAGTTTGAGTCAGCCCCAGCATTTT.